This T cell receptor beta chain was sequenced during a study of TIL therapy for anti-PD-1-resistant metastatic lung cancer. On the study more broadly: Patients had a median age of about 50 years (range about 38-85). Median tumor mutation burden was 1.5 mutations per megabase.

Germline CDR1 is SGHTA and CDR2 is FQGNSA. The CDR3 is 16 residues long. The V segment lost 0 bases and the J segment 6 bases; nucleotides outside the gene matches: 6. This was the immunoSEQ v3 assay. Measured with immunoSEQ multiplex PCR; TCRdb has only the in-frame clones, and not every one. The sample yields approximately 24,000 clones, 72% seen once. Study findings and constraints: Many TIL product clones were absent from baseline tumor, suggesting clonal contraction.

Comments on this clone: Its antigen remains unidentified.

Time point reported: pre-treatment sample, taken before nivolumab and TIL therapy. Most excised metastases sampled were pleural nodules or supraclavicular lymph nodes. Tumor harvest preceded PD-1/PD-L1 blockade, followed by nivolumab treatment. The gene calls are TRBV7-2 and TRBJ2-1; 9 positions match TRBD1. The clonotype comes from a person between 25 and 79 years old with non-small cell lung cancer. The starting material was tumor tissue, obtained at baseline. As DNA, the CDR3 is TGTGCCAGCAGCTTAGCTTCGACAGGGGGATTCAATGAGCAGTTCTTC. Protein sequence: CASSLASTGGFNEQFF.